Included here is one T cell receptor (beta chain) sequence, with context. Its antigen is still unknown. No much larger clone exists at a distance of one base, and base qualities are not known. The sample is drawn from a study of blood T cell repertoires in COVID-19 (dated by TCRdb to between 2020 and 2021). About the full investigation: Samples from collaborators originated in the United States, Italy and Spain and spanned both the acute and convalescent phases of COVID-19. The repertoires were made available in a free public database intended to serve as a resource for research on the immune response to SARS-CoV-2. Where available, HLA class I and class II types were taken from metadata supplied by the sample provider and were not determined by assay-based typing. The prospective study material was composed of cDNA or gDNA derived from T cells, B-cell-depleted T cells, or PBMCs. Samples were obtained from the ongoing ImmuneRACE study (first 160 participants) and from approximately 1,200 subjects provided by 6 global collaborators. The dataset comprised deeply sampled blood TCRbeta repertoires from subjects exposed to, actively infected with, or recovered from COVID-19. The sample metadata nearly always contained a de-identified subject ID, COVID-19 status, age in years and sex.

Results and caveats for the whole study, not just this receptor: The quantity of clinical and demographic metadata differed by source and by participant and was supplied without curation.

The CDR3 has 13 amino acids, counting the end cysteine and phenylalanine. Only the CDR3 part of the read is kept: 39 bases, read in frame from the first base. Here V drops 4 bases and J drops 6 bases, and the junction holds 2 bases not matched to any gene. CDR1 and CDR2 are drawn from the germline V gene: MDHEN, SYDVKM. TCRbeta CDR3 regions were amplified from genomic DNA using the immunoSEQ Assay, a bias-controlled multiplex PCR. For the original study's pipeline: The number of nucleated cells in each sample was estimated by amplification of reference gene primers within the assay. Sequence reads were collapsed and filtered to measure the absolute abundance of every unique TCRbeta CDR3 rearrangement. For each sample, productive Simpson clonality was calculated by taking the square root of Simpson's diversity index across productive rearrangements. TCRdb re-hosts the immuneACCESS table, in-frame sequences only. Its copies lack some clones; in the studies checked, an unresolved V gene accounts for under half of them, and the cause for the rest is not known. V and J calls and clone size are copied from that table; D and trimming were computed from the DNA. This sample is represented by around 160,000 clones; 80% to 90% of them were singletons. Clones ranked in the top ten supply roughly 6.1% of the sample.

The collaborating institutions used their own protocols to collect whole blood in K2EDTA tubes. For TCRbeta analysis, collaborators shipped samples as frozen whole blood, isolated PBMCs, or DNA extracted from either of those sample types. The sequence derives from a man older than 75 with acute or convalescent COVID-19. The chain joins TRBV28 to TRBJ2-1, with 8 junctional bases fitting TRBD1. The specimen was peripheral blood. The DNA reads TGTGCCAGCAGTTGGACAGGGAGCAATGAGCAGTTCTTC. The resulting protein is CASSWTGSNEQFF.